Below, one T cell receptor (beta chain) is given with its context. This record belongs to a study of cytomegalovirus exposure and HLA in healthy donors. The donors comprised healthy bone marrow donors. Likely unrecorded immune exposures existed in these nominally healthy donors. The CDR3 consists of 12 residues. Germline loops: CDR1 SGHNT, CDR2 YENEEA. V was pared by 3 bases and J by 2 bases, with 4 bases between. A multiplex PCR was run with 60 Vbeta primers and 13 Jbeta primers. This table comes from immunoSEQ multiplex PCR, and its TCRdb copy is limited to in-frame clones, with some not included. This sample carries 45,000 to 70,000 clones, with more than 10% going to the ten biggest clones.

The chain is built from TRBV11-3 and TRBJ1-2; no reliable D call. The TCR comes from a young woman in good health and CMV-seropositive. The sequenced material came from PBMCs. This CDR3 reads CASSFQNYGYTF. The CDR3 DNA is TGTGCCAGCAGCTTCCAGAACTATGGCTACACCTTC.